Ten or more counts support the clone carrying this T cell receptor (beta chain). Its antigen remains unknown. Amplifying from RNA transcripts, the study obtained TCR beta CDR3 regions. A first-round RT-PCR used HTBI primers, followed by a second-round multiplex PCR. TCRdb fed the multiplex PCR reads into MiXCR, producing one record per CDR3 protein. The repertoire holds 900,000 to 1,200,000 distinct CDR3 sequences, 36% seen once, with around 10% in the top ten. The sample is drawn from a study of Graves' ophthalmopathy and Graves' hyperthyroidism. Study results and caveats: Blood contained most expanded thyroid clonotypes exceeding 0.001 frequency.

Between the trimmed V and J ends, which lost 6 bases and 7 bases, there was a span of 7 bases. This CDR3 region has 12 residues. The J gene is TRBJ1-6, the V gene TRBV12-3 or TRBV12-4, with a tentative D call TRBD1 (5 bases). The sample was peripheral blood or thyroid tissue (not recorded which). This clonotype was obtained from an adult man with Graves' hyperthyroidism. CDR3 region: CASSHRNSPLHF. The DNA of the CDR3 is TGTGCCAGCAGCCACAGGAATTCACCCCTCCACTTT.